These 22 T cell receptor beta chains share one sample of origin, sequenced in a study of blood T cell repertoires in COVID-19. The method was immunoSEQ multiplex PCR; TCRdb's version includes in-frame clones alone and lacks a portion of them. This table has fewer than 15,000 clones, almost 85% appearing once. The sample comprised peripheral blood. The origin of the receptors is a man at least 80 years old with acute or convalescent COVID-19.

V gene TRBV12-3 or TRBV12-4 combines with J gene TRBJ1-1; a weak D match, TRBD1 (6 bases). CDR3 length equals 13 residues. Trimming cost V 7 bases and J 3 bases, with 12 bases left between them. As DNA, the CDR3 is TGTGCCAGCACCCTCCGACAGGACACTGAAGCTTTCTTT. Translated, it gives CASTLRQDTEAFF.

The chain carries TRBV7-8 and TRBJ1-3; D is uncertain. The V gene's germline CDR1 is SGHVS and CDR2 FQNEAQ. This CDR3 is built from 15 residues. V lost 5 bases to trimming and J lost 1 base, with 12 bases between them. The DNA for the CDR3 is TGTGCCAGCAGCCCTAGCGTACGTTCTGGAAACACCATATATTTT. Its protein is CASSPSVRSGNTIYF.

The chain uses TRBV30 and TRBJ1-3; TRBD1 matches at 9 bases. CDR1 is GTSNPN and CDR2 is SVGIG in the germline V gene (reference sequence). J was trimmed by 7 bases and V by 4 bases; bases with no gene match: 5. This CDR3 comprises 13 residues. CDR3 loop: CAWNRGPENTIYF. The CDR3 bases are TGTGCCTGGAACAGGGGGCCGGAGAACACCATATATTTT.

The chain combines TRBV2 with TRBJ1-4; D call uncertain. CDR1 is SNHLY and CDR2 is FYNNEI in the germline V gene. V was clipped by 4 bases and J by 8 bases, with 14 bases between them. CDR3 length equals 14 residues. CDR3 sequence reads: CASSVTTVREKLFF. The CDR3 region has the DNA TGTGCCAGCAGTGTAACCACGGTACGGGAAAAACTGTTTTTT.

The chain combines TRBV11-3 with TRBJ2-7; 7 nucleotides align to TRBD1. CDR1 is SGHNT and CDR2 is YENEEA in the germline V gene. The CDR3 totals 14 residues. J gave up 6 bases and V 4 bases, and 9 bases lay outside the gene matches. The CDR3 reads CASSWGRQGSEQYF. The CDR3 DNA is TGTGCCAGCAGCTGGGGGCGACAGGGATCCGAGCAGTACTTC.

The chain employs TRBV3-1 (or the pseudogene TRBV3-2) and TRBJ1-2; D not resolved. Germline V gene data show CDR1 as LGHDT and CDR2 as YNNKEL (reference sequence). The CDR3 runs to 12 residues. The ends were cut back, 1 base at V and 7 bases at J, with 7 bases in the middle. The CDR3 region has the DNA TGTGCCAGCAGCCAAGGAGGGCTTGGCTACACCTTC. It codes for CASSQGGLGYTF.

The chain employs TRBV15 and TRBJ2-7; TRBD2 matches at 8 bases. The V and J ends lost 0 bases and 0 bases, in that order; junction bases with no gene match: 16. Germline CDR1 LNHNV, CDR2 YYDKDF (reference sequence). The CDR3 loop spans 20 amino acids. CDR3 residues: CATSRESVAGGSTRSYEQYF. CDR3 in DNA: TGTGCCACCAGCAGAGAGTCTGTGGCGGGGGGTTCCACCCGCTCCTACGAGCAGTACTTC.

The rearrangement joins TRBV3-1 (or the pseudogene TRBV3-2) to TRBJ1-1; D is possibly TRBD1 (5 bases). Germline-derived CDR1 and CDR2 are LGHDT and YNNKEL (reference sequence). The V end lost 6 bases, the J end lost 10 bases, and 18 bases lay between the germline ends. The CDR3 is 13 amino acids. The CDR3 bases are TGTGCCAGCAGTTCAAGGGGCCCCGGGGGAGCTTTCTTT. Protein: CASSSRGPGGAFF.

The chain couples TRBV5-1 to TRBJ2-1; D is possibly TRBD2 (6 bases). V lost 0 bases, J lost 4 bases, and 11 bases lay in between. Germline V CDR1 and CDR2: SGHRS, YFSETQ. The CDR3 length is 15 residues. Here the CDR3 DNA reads TGCGCCAGCAGCTTGGGCGGGGCCGGATACAATGAGCAGTTCTTC. Translating gives CASSLGGAGYNEQFF.

This chain links TRBV20-1 with TRBJ2-5; D might be TRBD2 (5 bases). Between the trimmed V and J ends, which lost 6 bases and 4 bases, there was a span of 9 bases. The CDR3 totals 11 residues. Germline V gives CDR1 DFQATT, CDR2 SNEGSKA (reference sequence). The CDR3 nucleotides read TGCAGTGCCGTACTAGGAGAGACCCAGTACTTC. Amino acids: CSAVLGETQYF.

The chain uses TRBV24-1 and TRBJ2-1, with TRBD2 identical over 8 bases. This CDR3 comprises 16 residues. V lost 3 bases and J lost 6; bases outside the gene matches: 9. Germline V gene data show CDR1 as KGHDR and CDR2 as SFDVKD. In nucleotides, the CDR3 is TGTGCCACCAGTGATCACCCCCGGGGGGGCTCCAATGAGCAGTTCTTC. Translated, it gives CATSDHPRGGSNEQFF.

The chain combines TRBV7-9 with TRBJ1-4; 10 positions agree with TRBD1. The germline V gene has CDR1 SEHNR and CDR2 FQNEAQ (reference sequence). The CDR3 runs to 16 residues. V was pared by 5 bases and J by 4 bases, with 7 bases of the junction left unmatched. The CDR3 loop is CASSPRGTGDNEKLFF. The CDR3, as DNA: TGTGCCAGCAGCCCGCGTGGGACAGGGGATAATGAAAAACTGTTTTTT.

The chain joins TRBV6-1 to TRBJ2-4, with D possibly matching TRBD2 (5 bases). The CDR3 has 16 residues. Trimming removed 4 bases at V and 0 bases at J, with 13 bases between. Germline V gene lookup returns CDR1 MNHNS and CDR2 SASEGT. CDR3 protein: CASSVGGTLAKNIQYF. Written as DNA, the CDR3 is TGTGCCAGCAGTGTAGGAGGAACGTTAGCCAAAAACATTCAGTACTTC.

The genes are TRBV6-1 and TRBJ1-1, with D tentatively TRBD1 (6 bases). V was clipped by 0 bases and J by 1 base, with 12 bases between them. The CDR3 spans 16 residues. Per germline, CDR1 MNHNS and CDR2 SASEGT. The CDR3 loop reads CASSEALAGENTEAFF. DNA for the CDR3: TGTGCCAGCAGTGAAGCCCTGGCAGGGGAGAACACTGAAGCTTTCTTT.

The chain couples TRBV7-9 to TRBJ2-3; 9 nucleotides agree with TRBD2. J was trimmed by 5 bases and V by 7 bases; bases with no gene match: 7. Germline V gene data show CDR1 as SEHNR and CDR2 as FQNEAQ (reference sequence). The CDR3 runs 14 residues. CDR3 DNA sequence: TGTGCCAGCATGTCGGCGGGGGGGGGAGATACGCAGTATTTT. Translated, it gives CASMSAGGGDTQYF.

This clone was counted a single time. The gene calls are TRBV18 and TRBJ1-5, with D unresolved. With 2 bases removed from V and 1 base from J, the gap between germline ends came to 9 bases. From germline, CDR1 is KGHSH and CDR2 LQKENI. CDR3 length: 15 residues. The CDR3 coding sequence is TGTGCCAGCTCACCATCGGCGGGGAGCAATCAGCCCCAGCATTTT. It translates to CASSPSAGSNQPQHF.

This clone was recorded once. The rearrangement joins TRBV4-1 to TRBJ2-1; TRBD2 matches 7 bases. V shed 1 base and J 3 bases; nucleotides not matched to a gene: 6. Germline loops: CDR1 MGHRA, CDR2 YSYEKL. This CDR3 has 16 residues. CDR3 in amino acids: CASSQGERGVYNEQFF. In nucleotides, the CDR3 is TGCGCCAGCAGCCAAGGAGAACGGGGGGTCTACAATGAGCAGTTCTTC.

This chain uses TRBV3-1 (or the pseudogene TRBV3-2) with TRBJ1-5; perhaps TRBD1 as D (6 bases). V dropped 5 bases and J dropped 8 bases, with 13 bases sitting between them. Per the germline V gene, CDR1 is LGHDT and CDR2 is YNNKEL (reference sequence). The CDR3 spans 13 residues. The CDR3 region is CASSSRDTEPQHF. Written as DNA, the CDR3 is TGTGCCAGCAGCTCCCGGGACACTGAGCCCCAGCATTTT.

V is TRBV29-1 and J is TRBJ1-1, with D possibly TRBD1 on 5 matching bases. Trimming took off 3 bases at V and 1 base at J, with 12 bases between the two ends. There are 14 residues in the CDR3. Germline V lookup: CDR1 SQVTM, CDR2 ANQGSEA. The CDR3 loop reads CSVDTGRTNTEAFF. The CDR3 nucleotides read TGCAGCGTTGACACAGGTCGAACGAACACTGAAGCTTTCTTT.

This rearrangement joins TRBV18 to TRBJ1-5; 7 nucleotides align to TRBD1. Trimming removed 3 bases from V and 9 bases from J; junction bases left unmatched: 14. Germline CDR1 KGHSH, CDR2 LQKENI. CDR3 length: 16 amino acids. In nucleotides, the CDR3 is TGTGCCAGCTCACCTGACTATGGACAGGCCTCGGGGCCCCAGCATTTT. Residues: CASSPDYGQASGPQHF.

The V gene is TRBV5-4, the J gene TRBJ2-4; possibly TRBD2 for D (6 bases). Between the trimmed V and J ends, which lost 0 bases and 5 bases, there was a span of 12 bases. Germline values: CDR1 SGHNT, CDR2 YYREEE (reference sequence). The CDR3 spans 15 residues. The CDR3 DNA reads TGTGCCAGCAGCTTGGTTGGGGGGACGGAAAACATTCAGTACTTC. This codes for CASSLVGGTENIQYF.

Only one count was recorded for this clone. The chain carries TRBV2 and TRBJ2-1; TRBD2 might be the D (7 bases). V was pared by 2 bases and J by 3 bases, with 11 bases between. This CDR3 comprises 15 residues. Germline CDR1 is SNHLY and CDR2 is FYNNEI. Here the CDR3 reads CASSESGGVYNEQFF. CDR3 coding DNA: TGTGCCAGCAGTGAATCGGGGGGCGTCTACAATGAGCAGTTCTTC.